This passage covers 20 T cell receptor beta chains from one sample sequenced in a study of blood T cell repertoires in COVID-19. Profiled with immunoSEQ multiplex PCR; TCRdb holds only in-frame clones, not every one. The sample consists of some 49,000 clones, 80% to 85% of them appearing once. The sample comprised peripheral blood. Every receptor here comes from a woman older than 75 with COVID-19, enrolled during active disease.

This clone has only one observation. The rearrangement links TRBV6-2 or TRBV6-3 to TRBJ2-5, with 7 bases that match TRBD2. The CDR3 consists of 15 residues. V shed 0 bases and J 1 base; nucleotides not matched to a gene: 2. In germline, CDR1 is MNHEY, CDR2 SVGEGT. The CDR3 is CASSYSASGQETQYF. CDR3 DNA: TGTGCCAGCAGTTACTCGGCTAGCGGCCAAGAGACCCAGTACTTC.

This clone was seen a few times. This chain joins TRBV6-5 and TRBJ2-7; tentatively, D is TRBD1 (5 bases). There are 16 residues in the CDR3. Between the trimmed V and J ends, which lost 0 bases and 0 bases, there was a span of 12 bases. Germline-derived CDR1 and CDR2 are MNHEY and SVGAGI. The DNA for the CDR3 is TGTGCCAGCAGTTACTCGATTACAGGAGTCTCCTACGAGCAGTACTTC. Translation gives CASSYSITGVSYEQYF.

The sample holds one count of this clone. J is TRBJ2-5 and V is TRBV11-2, with 8 nucleotides matching TRBD1. Per germline, CDR1 SGHAT and CDR2 FQNNGV. The CDR3 length is 14 residues. Losses at the gene ends were 4 bases for V and 1 base for J; bases not matched to a gene: 2. The CDR3 region is CASSSDRAQETQYF. DNA of the CDR3: TGTGCCAGCAGCTCGGACAGGGCCCAAGAGACCCAGTACTTC.

The chain recombines TRBV30 with TRBJ1-6, with D maybe TRBD1 (5 bases). The V end was cut by 2 bases, the J end by 9 bases, with 14 bases between. This CDR3 region has 14 residues. CDR1 is GTSNPN and CDR2 is SVGIG in the germline V gene (reference sequence). The DNA for the CDR3 is TGTGCCTGGAGTTCGGTCAGGGAAGGTTCACCCCTCCACTTT. It is translated as CAWSSVREGSPLHF.

The chain uses TRBV2 and TRBJ2-7, with a possible D match to TRBD1 (5 bases). This CDR3 contains 14 residues. Germline V gene lookup returns CDR1 SNHLY and CDR2 FYNNEI. The V end was cut by 10 bases, the J end by 3 bases, with 19 bases between. As DNA, the CDR3 is TGTGCCATCTCGACTGGGGCGGTCCTCTACGAGCAGTACTTC. This gives the protein CAISTGAVLYEQYF.

The chain carries TRBV6-6 and TRBJ1-2, with D tentatively TRBD1 (5 bases). The CDR3 loop spans 14 amino acids. In germline, CDR1 is MNHNY, CDR2 SVGAGI (reference sequence). Trimming removed 6 bases at V and 4 bases at J, with 15 bases between. In DNA, the CDR3 is TGTGCCAGCAGACCCACTGACAGAACCTATGGCTACACCTTC. Encoded protein: CASRPTDRTYGYTF.

This clone has a handful of counts. This chain uses TRBV6-5 with TRBJ1-2; 7 bases are a match to TRBD1. Germline-derived CDR1 and CDR2 are MNHEY and SVGAGI. V shed 5 bases and J 7 bases; nucleotides not matched to a gene: 10. The CDR3 length is 14 residues. The CDR3 protein is CASSRQTGTGGYTF. The CDR3 coding sequence is TGTGCCAGCAGTCGACAGACAGGGACGGGTGGCTACACCTTC.

This clone occurred a few times. This chain links TRBV10-3 with TRBJ2-7; a possible D gene is TRBD2 (5 bases). This CDR3 has 15 residues. Per the germline V gene, CDR1 is ENHRY and CDR2 is SYGVKD. V shed 4 bases and J shed 6 bases, with 19 bases lying between them. The CDR3 reads CAISVSGVRLSEQYF. CDR3 in DNA: TGTGCCATCAGTGTCTCCGGGGTCCGACTCTCCGAGCAGTACTTC.

This chain uses TRBV28 with TRBJ2-7; TRBD2 matches at 9 bases. Germline V gives CDR1 MDHEN, CDR2 SYDVKM. This CDR3 is 12 amino acids long. The J segment lost 7 bases and the V segment lost 6 bases, leaving 4 bases of the junction unmatched. CDR3 sequence: CASSGLAKEQYF. CDR3 DNA sequence: TGTGCCAGCAGCGGACTAGCGAAAGAGCAGTACTTC.

The chain recombines TRBV3-1 (or the pseudogene TRBV3-2) with TRBJ2-6; a weak D match, TRBD1 (6 bases). V was cut by 1 base and J by 4 bases, with 11 bases left in between. The CDR3 consists of 16 residues. Germline V gene sequence: CDR1 LGHDT, CDR2 YNNKEL (reference sequence). The CDR3 DNA is TGTGCCAGCAGCCAAGGAACAGGGACAGGGGCCAACGTCCTGACTTTC. It is translated as CASSQGTGTGANVLTF.

This chain connects TRBV7-2 to TRBJ2-7, with D perhaps matching TRBD1 (5 bases). Trimming removed 6 bases at V and 5 bases at J, with 14 bases between. The CDR3 loop spans 13 amino acids. Germline lookup yields CDR1 SGHTA and CDR2 FQGNSA. The CDR3 DNA reads as TGTGCCAGCAGGATAGGGGTGAGCCACGAGCAGTACTTC. Translated, it gives CASRIGVSHEQYF.

The chain couples TRBV6-2 or TRBV6-3 to TRBJ1-1; perhaps TRBD1 as D (6 bases). The CDR3 is made up of 14 amino acids. CDR1 is MNHEY, CDR2 SVGEGT, per germline. Trimming took off 2 bases at V and 4 bases at J, with 11 bases between the two ends. The CDR3 region is CASSYGGGRTEAFF. In DNA, the CDR3 is TGTGCCAGCAGTTACGGCGGGGGCCGCACTGAAGCTTTCTTT.

The chain uses TRBV7-8 and TRBJ1-5; D remains unclear. V shed 5 bases and J shed 8 bases, with 16 bases lying between them. This CDR3 region has 14 residues. Looked up from germline, CDR1 is SGHVS and CDR2 is FQNEAQ. CDR3 in amino acids: CASSLTPSLEPQHF. The CDR3 DNA is TGTGCCAGCAGCCTTACTCCCTCTCTGGAGCCCCAGCATTTT.

The chain uses TRBV28 and TRBJ2-7, with D tentatively TRBD1 (6 bases). Deletions cut 5 bases from V and 1 base from J, with 12 bases between. This CDR3 comprises 14 residues. Germline V gives CDR1 MDHEN, CDR2 SYDVKM. The CDR3 nucleotides read TGTGCCAGCAGTCTCTATACAGGGTCCTACGAGCAGTACTTC. Protein product: CASSLYTGSYEQYF.

J is TRBJ1-4 and V is TRBV7-9; 8 positions match TRBD1. V was clipped by 5 bases and J by 7 bases; unmatched bases: 6. The CDR3 sequence is 14 residues long. Germline lookup yields CDR1 SEHNR and CDR2 FQNEAQ (reference sequence). CDR3 protein: CASSQDRGGEKLFF. DNA for the CDR3: TGTGCCAGCAGCCAAGACAGGGGCGGTGAAAAACTGTTTTTT. Looking up the rest from reference TRBV7-9 and TRBJ1-4 gives the full variable domain: DTGVSQNPRHKITKRGQNVTFRCDPISEHNRLYWYRQTLGQGPEFLTYFQNEAQLEKSRLLSDRFSAERPKGSFSTLEIQRTEQGDSAMYLCASSQDRGGEKLFFGSGTQLSVL.

This clone appeared a few times. The chain uses TRBV13 and TRBJ2-1; 14 positions agree with TRBD2. J lost 5 bases, V lost 5 bases, and 2 bases had no gene match. Germline values: CDR1 PRHDT, CDR2 FYEKMQ (reference sequence). The CDR3 contains 15 residues. CDR3 amino acids: CASSGTSGSHNEQFF. As DNA, the CDR3 is TGTGCCAGCAGCGGGACTAGCGGGAGCCACAATGAGCAGTTCTTC.

V and J are TRBV19 and TRBJ2-1; TRBD2 agrees at 7 bases. The V segment lost 8 bases and the J segment 0 bases; nucleotides outside the gene matches: 4. The CDR3 runs 14 residues. Germline V lookup: CDR1 LNHDA, CDR2 SQIVND (reference sequence). The chain's CDR3 is CASVGGSSYNEQFF. Written as DNA, the CDR3 is TGTGCCAGTGTGGGAGGGAGCTCCTACAATGAGCAGTTCTTC. Filled out from reference TRBV19 and TRBJ2-1, the complete variable domain reads DGGITQSPKYLFRKEGQNVTLSCEQNLNHDAMYWYRQDPGQGLRLIYYSQIVNDFQKGDIAEGYSVSREKKESFPLTVTSAQKNPTAFYLCASVGGSSYNEQFFGPGTRLTVL.

V and J are TRBV6-2 or TRBV6-3 and TRBJ2-1; 8 positions match TRBD1. The CDR3 loop spans 16 amino acids. Germline assignment: CDR1 MNHEY and CDR2 SVGEGT. The trim removed 0 bases at V and 3 bases at J, leaving 4 bases unmatched. The CDR3 loop reads CASSYSQGAGYNEQFF. CDR3 nucleotides: TGTGCCAGCAGTTACTCCCAGGGGGCAGGCTACAATGAGCAGTTCTTC.

This clone was observed a single time. The chain employs TRBV28 and TRBJ1-5; D not resolved. V was pared by 4 bases and J by 7 bases, with 11 bases between. From germline, CDR1 is MDHEN and CDR2 SYDVKM. There are 13 residues in the CDR3. The CDR3 loop is CASSSPGRQPQHF. The CDR3 DNA is TGTGCCAGCAGTTCTCCAGGTAGGCAGCCCCAGCATTTT.

The genes are TRBV12-3 or TRBV12-4 and TRBJ1-5; no firm D call. V was cut by 2 bases and J by 4 bases, with 6 bases left in between. There are 13 residues in the CDR3. CDR3 residues: CASSLQINQPQHF. In nucleotides, the CDR3 is TGTGCCAGCAGTTTACAGATAAATCAGCCCCAGCATTTT.